This T cell receptor beta chain was sequenced for a study of cytomegalovirus exposure and HLA in healthy donors. Study as a whole: Assignment to the Caucasian-associated ancestry cluster applied to approximately 80% of the approximately 400 genotyped donors. Study-wide findings and caveats: A missense DCLRE1C variant was associated with V- and J-gene trimming of TCR beta chains in a later analysis, and an independent cohort replicated the association. Researchers counted around 170 TCR beta chains as cytomegalovirus-associated.

Of note for this clone: The antigen remains unidentified.

Germline CDR1 and CDR2: SGHKS and YYEKEE (reference sequence). The CDR3 contains 13 residues. Deletions cut 10 bases from V and 4 bases from J, with 17 bases between. The PCR had 60 Vbeta and 13 Jbeta primers. TCRdb keeps only in-frame clones here, not all; method: immunoSEQ multiplex PCR. The data show about 76,000 clones, 78% seen once. The clonotype comes from a woman aged 40 to 50 in good health and CMV-seropositive. Sequenced input: PBMCs. V gene TRBV5-5 combines with J gene TRBJ1-1; TRBD1 might be the D (6 bases). The CDR3 loop is CAGGAEWATEAFF. As DNA, the CDR3 is TGTGCCGGGGGGGCAGAGTGGGCCACTGAAGCTTTCTTT.